These T cell receptor beta chains were read from a single sample in a study of blood T cell repertoires in COVID-19. Some clones are missing from TCRdb's copy, which holds only in-frame ones; the method was immunoSEQ multiplex PCR. The repertoire has about 75,000 clones, approximately 86% of them found once; the top ten carry 5% to 8%. Sequenced material: peripheral blood. These receptors came from a woman aged 45-60 years with acute or convalescent COVID-19. Each CDR3 is given with its conserved first and last residue. D genes are given only for firm matches. Size is stated for part of the rows, as once, few or many counts, or as a class when the clone is expanded.

.	TRBV28	TRBD2	TRBJ2-5	CASRTPGPRTSGGETQYF	TGTGCCAGCAGAACGCCAGGCCCCCGGACTAGCGGTGGGGAGACCCAGTACTTC
.	TRBV7-7	.	TRBJ2-3	CASSLELRGTDTQYF	TGTGCTAGCAGCTTAGAGTTGCGCGGCACAGATACGCAGTATTTT
few	TRBV19	.	TRBJ1-5	CASSKRAQPQHF	TGTGCCAGTAGTAAGAGGGCTCAGCCCCAGCATTTT
.	TRBV12-5	TRBD1	TRBJ1-5	CASGPGTVSNQPQHF	TGTGCTAGTGGCCCCGGGACAGTTAGCAATCAGCCCCAGCATTTT
.	TRBV20-1	.	TRBJ2-5	CSASLPGRWETQYF	TGCAGTGCTAGTCTGCCAGGCAGGTGGGAGACCCAGTACTTC
few	TRBV30	TRBD2	TRBJ2-1	CACLTSGALYNEQFF	TGTGCCTGTCTAACTAGCGGGGCTCTCTACAATGAGCAGTTCTTC
.	TRBV15	.	TRBJ1-2	CATSRDREGGYGYTF	TGTGCCACCAGCAGAGACAGGGAAGGCGGCTATGGCTACACCTTC
.	TRBV5-8	TRBD2	TRBJ2-3	CASSSAPTSGTDTQYF	TGTGCCAGCAGCAGTGCTCCGACTAGCGGCACAGATACGCAGTATTTT
.	TRBV19	.	TRBJ1-2	CASSIKGPLVRGYTF	TGTGCCAGTAGTATAAAGGGGCCCCTTGTTCGGGGCTACACCTTC
.	TRBV9	TRBD2	TRBJ2-1	CASSVGLAGGLDEQFF	TGTGCCAGCAGCGTCGGACTAGCGGGGGGGCTAGATGAGCAGTTCTTC
.	TRBV7-2	TRBD2	TRBJ2-1	CASSSSGRLNNEQFF	TGTGCCAGCAGCTCAAGCGGGAGACTTAACAATGAGCAGTTCTTC
.	TRBV21-1	.	TRBJ1-4	CASSKVGRDEKLFF	TGTGCCAGCAGCAAAGTCGGCAGGGATGAAAAACTGTTTTTT
.	TRBV19	.	TRBJ1-5	CASSIPGSSNQPQHF	TGTGCCAGTAGTATCCCCGGGTCTAGCAATCAGCCCCAGCATTTT
.	TRBV27	TRBD2	TRBJ2-1	CATIISGGVGNEQFF	TGTGCCACCATAATCTCGGGGGGGGTTGGTAATGAGCAGTTCTTC
.	TRBV5-1	TRBD2	TRBJ2-7	CASSLGLAGAYEQYF	TGCGCCAGCAGCTTGGGGCTAGCGGGAGCCTACGAGCAGTACTTC
.	TRBV28	TRBD2	TRBJ2-1	CASSAQGLAGGDEQFF	TGTGCCAGCAGTGCGCAGGGACTAGCGGGTGGGGATGAGCAGTTCTTC
once	TRBV12-3/TRBV12-4	.	TRBJ1-6	CASSLSNSPLHF	TGTGCCAGCAGTTTGAGTAATTCACCCCTCCACTTT
.	TRBV28	.	TRBJ1-1	CASSWAGEAFF	TGTGCCAGCAGTTGGGCGGGTGAAGCTTTCTTT
.	TRBV19	TRBD1	TRBJ1-2	CASATTGGAYGYTF	TGTGCCAGTGCAACAACAGGGGGCGCATATGGCTACACCTTC
.	TRBV19	.	TRBJ2-3	CASSIGQSTDTQYF	TGTGCCAGTAGTATTGGGCAATCCACAGATACGCAGTATTTT
.	TRBV4-2	TRBD2	TRBJ2-7	CASSQEGLAEIPHEQYF	TGTGCCAGCAGCCAAGAGGGACTAGCGGAGATCCCCCACGAGCAGTACTTC
.	TRBV12-5	.	TRBJ1-4	CASGPGTTNEKLFF	TGTGCTAGTGGACCAGGGACAACTAATGAAAAACTGTTTTTT
.	TRBV18	.	TRBJ2-4	CASSPPSGGFNIQYF	TGTGCCAGCTCACCACCTTCAGGGGGGTTTAACATTCAGTACTTC
.	TRBV10-1	TRBD1	TRBJ2-3	CASSEGQGGTDTQYF	TGCGCCAGCAGTGAGGGACAGGGGGGCACAGATACGCAGTATTTT
.	TRBV11-2	TRBD1	TRBJ2-5	CASSPLGTGRGETQYF	TGTGCCAGCAGCCCGCTGGGGACAGGGAGGGGGGAGACCCAGTACTTC
.	TRBV6-2/TRBV6-3	TRBD1	TRBJ1-4	CASSSRGTGGEKLFF	TGTGCCAGCAGTTCCCGCGGGACAGGGGGGGAAAAACTGTTTTTT
.	TRBV6-1	TRBD2	TRBJ2-3	CASSALWSGISTDTQYF	TGTGCCAGCAGTGCCCTTTGGAGCGGGATTAGCACAGATACGCAGTATTTT
.	TRBV19	TRBD1	TRBJ1-2	CASSPRQGTLRYGYTF	TGTGCCAGTAGTCCAAGACAGGGCACCTTACGCTATGGCTACACCTTC
.	TRBV15	TRBD1	TRBJ1-5	CATSRYRGRDQPQHF	TGTGCCACCAGCAGATACAGGGGAAGGGATCAGCCCCAGCATTTT
.	TRBV7-9	.	TRBJ2-7	CASSLAGANYEQYF	TGTGCCAGCAGCTTAGCAGGGGCTAACTACGAGCAGTACTTC
.	TRBV3-1/TRBV3-2	.	TRBJ1-1	CASSQVEGLGAFF	TGTGCCAGCAGCCAAGTAGAGGGATTGGGAGCTTTCTTT
.	TRBV7-6	TRBD1	TRBJ2-3	CASNSGTGRTDTQYF	TGTGCCAGCAACTCCGGGACAGGGCGAACCGATACGCAGTATTTT
few	TRBV6-5	.	TRBJ1-1	CASFMNTEAFF	TGTGCCAGTTTTATGAACACTGAAGCTTTCTTT
once	TRBV29-1	TRBD1	TRBJ1-2	CSVGGGTIKNYGYTF	TGCAGCGTTGGAGGGGGCACCATAAAGAACTATGGCTACACCTTC
.	TRBV10-3	TRBD1	TRBJ2-7	CAIRNPGQGVYEQYF	TGTGCCATCAGGAATCCGGGACAGGGGGTCTACGAGCAGTACTTC
once	TRBV5-5	TRBD1	TRBJ1-5	CASSFDRQGASQPQHF	TGTGCCAGCAGCTTCGATCGACAGGGGGCGAGTCAGCCCCAGCATTTT
few	TRBV25-1	.	TRBJ1-6	CASRGEGGDSPLHF	TGTGCCAGCAGGGGAGAAGGGGGTGATTCACCCCTCCACTTT
.	TRBV24-1	TRBD1	TRBJ1-1	CATSDLRTGRPFF	TGTGCCACCAGTGATTTAAGGACAGGCCGACCTTTCTTT
.	TRBV19	TRBD1	TRBJ1-1	CASSSVPGGEAFF	TGTGCCAGTAGTAGTGTCCCAGGGGGCGAAGCTTTCTTT
.	TRBV6-2/TRBV6-3	.	TRBJ1-6	CASSRQASAGSPLHF	TGTGCCAGCAGTCGACAGGCGTCGGCGGGCTCACCCCTCCACTTT
.	TRBV19	.	TRBJ1-3	CASSPMTGDTGNTIYF	TGTGCCAGTAGTCCCATGACAGGCGATACTGGAAACACCATATATTTT